The clone carrying this TCR beta chain was seen a few times. Its matching antigen is unknown. This record belongs to a study of cytomegalovirus exposure and HLA in healthy donors. Overall study findings and caveats: In a later analysis, common viral pathogens appeared linked to several of the most significant clusters.

The PCR had 60 Vbeta and 13 Jbeta primers. The repertoire was sequenced with immunoSEQ multiplex PCR; TCRdb's copy has only in-frame clones and lacks some. The repertoire consists of tens of thousands of clones, with more than 55% occurring once and the leading ten covering 5.9%. The CDR3 totals 14 residues. V lost 2 bases, J lost 6 bases, and 4 bases stayed unmatched. Looked up from germline, CDR1 is SGHDT and CDR2 is YYEEEE. The TCR comes from a boy aged 5-17 years in good health and CMV-seropositive. The sample consisted of PBMCs. V usage is TRBV5-6 and J usage is TRBJ1-4; 7 positions agree with TRBD1. The CDR3 DNA sequence: TGTGCCAGCAGCTTTCGAGGGGGCGATGAAAAACTGTTTTTT. Amino acids: CASSFRGGDEKLFF.